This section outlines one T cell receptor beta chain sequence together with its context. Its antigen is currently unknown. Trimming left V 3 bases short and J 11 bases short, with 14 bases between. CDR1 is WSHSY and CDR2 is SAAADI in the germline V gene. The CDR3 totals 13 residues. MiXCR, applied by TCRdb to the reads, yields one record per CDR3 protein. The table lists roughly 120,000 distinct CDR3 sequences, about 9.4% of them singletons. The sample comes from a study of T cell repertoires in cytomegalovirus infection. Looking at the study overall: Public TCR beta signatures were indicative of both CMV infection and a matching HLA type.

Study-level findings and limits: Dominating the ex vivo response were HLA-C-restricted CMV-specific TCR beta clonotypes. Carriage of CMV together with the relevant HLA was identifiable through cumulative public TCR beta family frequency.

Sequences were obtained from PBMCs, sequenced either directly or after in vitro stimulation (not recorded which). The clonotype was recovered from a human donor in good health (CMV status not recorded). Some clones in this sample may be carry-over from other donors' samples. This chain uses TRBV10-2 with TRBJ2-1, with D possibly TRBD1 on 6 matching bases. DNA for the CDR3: TGCGCCAGCAGTGACCCAACAGGGTTGAAGCAGTTCTTC. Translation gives CASSDPTGLKQFF.